This T cell receptor (beta chain) originates from a study of graft-versus-host responses after intestinal transplantation. Across the study: Among the recipients, all got anti-thymocyte globulin induction and then tacrolimus and steroids for 2 to 3 years.

This clone was recorded a few times. The antigen is unknown. Sequencing was performed with immunoSEQ multiplex PCR; in TCRdb, only in-frame clones are kept and a portion is missing. The table records 130,000 to 150,000 clones, around 90% of them present only once. Study-wide results and caveats: Ileal or blood samples showed some GvH clones first, and such clones were also found in recipient marrow.

CDR3 length: 13 amino acids. V dropped 6 bases and J dropped 2 bases, with 11 bases sitting between them. Looked up from germline, CDR1 is MNHNS and CDR2 is SASEGT. The input for sequencing was unstimulated CD4+ T cells sorted from spleen or lymph node cells, taken before intestinal transplant. The rearrangement uses TRBV6-1 and TRBJ2-7, with D perhaps matching TRBD1 (6 bases). The clonotype comes from a human donor who received an intestinal transplant. CDR3 sequence reads: CASSLDRPYEQYF. The CDR3 coding sequence is TGTGCCAGCAGCCTGGACAGACCCTACGAGCAGTACTTC.